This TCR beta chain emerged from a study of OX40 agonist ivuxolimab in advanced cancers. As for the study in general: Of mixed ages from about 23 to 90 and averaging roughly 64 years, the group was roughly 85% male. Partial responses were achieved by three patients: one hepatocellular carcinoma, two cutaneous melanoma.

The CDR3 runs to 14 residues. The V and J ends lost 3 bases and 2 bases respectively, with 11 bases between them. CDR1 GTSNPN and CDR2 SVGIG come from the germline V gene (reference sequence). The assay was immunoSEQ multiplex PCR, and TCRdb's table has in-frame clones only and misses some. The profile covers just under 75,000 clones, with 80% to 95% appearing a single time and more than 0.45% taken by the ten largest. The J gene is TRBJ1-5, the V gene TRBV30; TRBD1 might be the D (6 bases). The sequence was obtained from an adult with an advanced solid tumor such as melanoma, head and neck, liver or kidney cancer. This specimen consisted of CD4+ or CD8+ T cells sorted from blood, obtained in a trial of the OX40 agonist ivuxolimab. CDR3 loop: CAWRATGGNQPQHF. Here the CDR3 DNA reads TGTGCCTGGAGGGCGACAGGCGGCAATCAGCCCCAGCATTTT.